This TCR beta chain was retrieved from a study of T cells in Graves' hyperthyroidism and ophthalmopathy. Deletions cut 2 bases from V and 0 bases from J, with 17 bases between. This CDR3 region has 18 residues. Germline-derived CDR1 and CDR2 are LNHNV and YYDKDF (reference sequence). Template material for amplifying TCR beta CDR3 regions consisted of RNA transcripts. When the TCR CDR3 underwent first-round RT-PCR, the HTBI primer set was used. TCRdb passed the multiplex PCR reads through MiXCR, listing each CDR3 protein once. The table includes nearly 600,000 distinct CDR3 sequences, over 12% detected once.

This clonotype originated in a woman aged 18 to 35 with Graves' ophthalmopathy. Sequenced: blood. The V call is TRBV15, the J call TRBJ2-4, with D uncertain. CDR3 DNA: TGTGCCACCAGCAGAACAACGGACGGGTTCCTAGCCAAAAACATTCAGTACTTC. This gives the protein CATSRTTDGFLAKNIQYF.